Each of the 20 T cell receptor beta chains below was sequenced from the same sample in a study of T cells after yellow fever vaccination. TCRdb reprocessed the 5' RACE reads via MiXCR and lists one record per CDR3 protein. The table lists 300,000 to 350,000 distinct CDR3 sequences, 3% to 4.5% of them singletons. The sample was PBMCs, taken 5 days after the yellow fever booster vaccination. These receptors were taken from a man between 18 and 29 years old who received the YFV17D yellow fever vaccine.

This clonotype was counted ten times or more. The V gene is TRBV29-1, the J gene TRBJ2-3, with D perhaps matching TRBD2 (6 bases). V lost 4 bases and J 6 bases, leaving 11 bases between the germline ends. This CDR3 has 12 amino acids. Looked up from germline, CDR1 is SQVTM and CDR2 is ANQGSEA. CDR3 bases: TGCAGCGTTGGCGGGGCCGGGGATACGCAGTATTTT. Its protein is CSVGGAGDTQYF.

At least ten counts were recorded for this clonotype. The CDR3 region has the DNA TGTGCCAGCAATTTCGGGACAGTATATAGCAATCAGCCCCAGCATTTT. It codes for CASNFGTVYSNQPQHF. V is TRBV6-1 and J is TRBJ1-5; 7 nucleotides match TRBD1. The CDR3 has 16 residues. Losses at the gene ends were 7 bases for V and 0 bases for J; bases not matched to a gene: 9. CDR1 and CDR2 (germline): MNHNS, SASEGT.

The sample holds many counts of this clonotype. The chain has TRBV13 and TRBJ2-5, with 9 positions matching TRBD2. The CDR3 spans 14 residues. The germline V gene encodes CDR1 PRHDT and CDR2 FYEKMQ (reference sequence). The trim removed 2 bases at V and 5 bases at J, leaving 3 bases unmatched. The CDR3 here is CASSLRGGAETQYF. CDR3 DNA sequence: TGTGCCAGCAGCTTACGCGGGGGGGCCGAGACCCAGTACTTC.

This chain connects TRBV5-1 to TRBJ2-3; 7 bases match TRBD1. The CDR3 has 14 residues. Germline V gives CDR1 SGHRS, CDR2 YFSETQ. The V and J ends lost 4 bases and 4 bases, in that order; junction bases with no gene match: 6. CDR3: CASSRDSVADTQYF. In DNA, the CDR3 is TGCGCCAGCAGCCGGGACAGCGTGGCAGATACGCAGTATTTT.

J is TRBJ2-7 and V is TRBV6-4; 7 positions agree with TRBD1. After removal of 5 bases from V and 7 bases from J, the junction contained 8 bases not matched to a gene. CDR1 and CDR2 (germline): MRHNA, SNTAGT. CDR3 length: 13 amino acids. Here the CDR3 DNA reads TGTGCCAGCAGTACAGGGGTCAGGGGAGAGCAGTACGTC. Translated: CASSTGVRGEQYV.

This clonotype came up a few times. The chain carries TRBV5-1 and TRBJ2-7; 8 nucleotides agree with TRBD1. The CDR3 runs to 13 residues. Losses at the gene ends were 2 bases for V and 5 bases for J; bases not matched to a gene: 3. Germline V gene lookup returns CDR1 SGHRS and CDR2 YFSETQ. The CDR3 DNA sequence: TGCGCCAGCAGCTTACAGGGGGGAGACGAGCAGTACTTC. The encoded protein is CASSLQGGDEQYF. Variable domain in full (rest from reference TRBV5-1 and TRBJ2-7): KAGVTQTPRYLIKTRGQQVTLSCSPISGHRSVSWYQQTPGQGLQFLFEYFSETQRNKGNFPGRFSGRQFSNSRSEMNVSTLELGDSALYLCASSLQGGDEQYFGPGTRLTVT.

This rearrangement joins TRBV19 to TRBJ2-3, with 11 positions matching TRBD2. The germline gives CDR1 LNHDA, CDR2 SQIVND (reference sequence). CDR3 length: 16 amino acids. The V segment lost 2 bases and the J segment 0 bases; nucleotides outside the gene matches: 1. The CDR3 reads CASSIRTSGSTDTQYF. The DNA for the CDR3 is TGTGCCAGTAGTATACGGACTAGCGGGAGCACAGATACGCAGTATTTT.

This clonotype was observed a handful of times. The rearrangement links TRBV6-5 to TRBJ1-5; no firm D call. The CDR3 runs to 11 residues. The germline V and J ends were trimmed by 8 bases and 2 bases, with 4 bases remaining between them. Looked up from germline, CDR1 is MNHEY and CDR2 is SVGAGI. CDR3 bases: TGTGCCAGCGGCGGCAATCAGCCCCAGCATTTT. Protein product: CASGGNQPQHF.

V usage is TRBV12-3 or TRBV12-4 and J usage is TRBJ2-1; D unclear. The germline V and J ends were trimmed by 11 bases and 12 bases, with 8 bases remaining between them. The CDR3 runs 8 residues. DNA for the CDR3: TGTGCCCCCAAGGCGCAGTTCTTC. Translating gives CAPKAQFF.

The J gene is TRBJ2-3, the V gene TRBV24-1; TRBD1 aligns across 12 bases. V was clipped by 3 bases and J by 4 bases; unmatched bases: 4. This CDR3 has 16 amino acids. Per germline, CDR1 KGHDR and CDR2 SFDVKD. The CDR3 spells CATSDGDRGRADTQYF. DNA for the CDR3: TGTGCCACCAGTGATGGGGACAGGGGGCGCGCAGATACGCAGTATTTT.

This clonotype has ten or more counts. V and J are TRBV6-5 and TRBJ2-5; TRBD2 might be the D (6 bases). Germline lookup yields CDR1 MNHEY and CDR2 SVGAGI. CDR3 length: 17 amino acids. Between the trimmed V and J ends, which lost 6 bases and 3 bases, there was a span of 23 bases. The CDR3: CASSFSSRYGGKETQYF. CDR3 in DNA: TGTGCCAGCAGCTTCTCATCGCGTTACGGGGGAAAAGAGACCCAGTACTTC.

This clonotype has a count of ten or more. The chain joins TRBV6-1 to TRBJ2-1; D is unclear. V shed 1 base and J shed 1 base, with 8 bases lying between them. The CDR3 loop spans 15 amino acids. The germline CDR1 and CDR2 sequences are MNHNS and SASEGT. In DNA, the CDR3 is TGTGCCAGCAGTGAAGTTCCGGGTTCCTACAATGAGCAGTTCTTC. Translating it yields CASSEVPGSYNEQFF.

In its sample, this clonotype was seen many times. V is TRBV9 and J is TRBJ2-1; 13 bases align to TRBD2. Germline values: CDR1 SGDLS, CDR2 YYNGEE. Trimming removed 6 bases from V and 3 bases from J; junction bases left unmatched: 6. This CDR3 region has 16 residues. CDR3 in amino acids: CASTPGTSGIYNEQFF. The DNA of the CDR3 is TGTGCCAGCACCCCCGGGACTAGCGGGATCTACAATGAGCAGTTCTTC. Variable domain in full (rest from reference TRBV9 and TRBJ2-1): DSGVTQTPKHLITATGQRVTLRCSPRSGDLSVYWYQQSLDQGLQFLIQYYNGEERAKGNILERFSAQQFPDLHSELNLSSLELGDSALYFCASTPGTSGIYNEQFFGPGTRLTVL.

This clonotype was detected many times. V gene TRBV6-5 combines with J gene TRBJ1-2; unclear D gene. This CDR3 spans 13 amino acids. With 5 bases removed from V and 2 bases from J, the gap between germline ends came to 9 bases. CDR1 and CDR2 from the germline V gene are MNHEY and SVGAGI. CDR3 bases: TGTGCCAGCAGTAAGAGGAACAACTATGGCTACACCTTC. Translating it yields CASSKRNNYGYTF.

This clonotype occurred many times. The chain combines TRBV15 with TRBJ1-1; tentatively, D is TRBD1 (5 bases). The CDR3 is made up of 13 amino acids. CDR1 and CDR2 (germline): LNHNV, YYDKDF (reference sequence). Trimming shortened V by 8 bases and J by 1 base, and 11 bases separated the two germline ends. CDR3 coding DNA: TGTGCCACCCAATCCACAGGGAACACTGAAGCTTTCTTT. It specifies CATQSTGNTEAFF.

This clonotype was seen repeatedly, ten times or more. This sequence joins TRBV7-9 and TRBJ2-1; tentatively, D is TRBD2 (7 bases). Trimming shortened V by 0 bases and J by 0 bases, and 9 bases separated the two germline ends. Germline CDR1 is SEHNR and CDR2 is FQNEAQ (reference sequence). This CDR3 contains 16 residues. The CDR3 DNA is TGTGCCAGCAGCTTAGCGGGGGGGCTCTCCTACAATGAGCAGTTCTTC. It translates to CASSLAGGLSYNEQFF. Full variable domain (missing parts from reference TRBV7-9 and TRBJ2-1): DTGVSQNPRHKITKRGQNVTFRCDPISEHNRLYWYRQTLGQGPEFLTYFQNEAQLEKSRLLSDRFSAERPKGSFSTLEIQRTEQGDSAMYLCASSLAGGLSYNEQFFGPGTRLTVL.

This clonotype came up once. This chain joins TRBV29-1 and TRBJ1-3; a weak D match, TRBD1 (5 bases). Germline assignment: CDR1 SQVTM and CDR2 ANQGSEA. V shed 7 bases and J shed 0 bases, with 16 bases lying between them. The CDR3 has 15 residues. The CDR3 protein is CSAVRRESSGNTIYF. The CDR3 region has the DNA TGCAGCGCCGTTCGCAGGGAGAGCTCTGGAAACACCATATATTTT.

This clonotype was counted once. At one end the junction does not follow the germline gene, possibly because of a read error. The V and J genes are TRBV9 and TRBJ2-3; a weak D match, TRBD1 (5 bases). CDR1 and CDR2 from the germline V gene are SGDLS and YYNGEE. The CDR3 spans 14 residues. CDR3 coding DNA: TGTGCCAGCAGCTCTTCAAGGGGTGGAGATACGCATTATTTT. Residues: CASSSSRGGDTHYF.

The chain carries TRBV7-6 and TRBJ1-5; D is perhaps TRBD1 (6 bases). The V gene lost 5 bases and the J gene lost 7 bases, with 12 bases spanning the gap. Germline CDR1 reads SGHVS; CDR2 reads FNYEAQ. This CDR3 is built from 13 residues. The CDR3 reads CASSLGGRQPQHF. CDR3 DNA sequence: TGTGCCAGCAGCCTAGGGGGAAGGCAGCCCCAGCATTTT. The complete variable domain, with remaining parts taken from reference TRBV7-6 and TRBJ1-5, reads GAGVSQSPRYKVTKRGQDVALRCDPISGHVSLYWYRQALGQGPEFLTYFNYEAQQDKSGLPNDRFSAERPEGSISTLTIQRTEQRDSAMYRCASSLGGRQPQHFGDGTRLSIL.

Ten or more counts support this clonotype. This chain connects TRBV5-1 to TRBJ1-1, with TRBD1 as a possible D gene (5 bases). The CDR3 sequence is 15 residues long. Germline V gene data show CDR1 as SGHRS and CDR2 as YFSETQ. The V end was cut by 0 bases, the J end by 5 bases, with 14 bases between. The CDR3 region has the DNA TGCGCCAGCAGCTTGGTAGGCAGGGATTCGACTGAAGCTTTCTTT. It translates to CASSLVGRDSTEAFF.